The next 20 T cell receptor beta chains were all read from a single sample in a study of blood T cell repertoires in COVID-19. Assay used: immunoSEQ multiplex PCR; TCRdb lists only in-frame clones, some missing. The sample has 210,000 or so clones, 81% seen once; the top ten hold about 8.9%. The sequenced sample consisted of PBMCs or T cells enriched from blood (not recorded which). The receptor source for this set is a woman in her 50s with acute COVID-19.

This chain joins TRBV29-1 and TRBJ2-7; 12 nucleotides agree with TRBD2. The V gene end was trimmed by 6 bases and the J gene end by 7 bases; junction bases not matched to a gene: 10. Germline lookup yields CDR1 SQVTM and CDR2 ANQGSEA. CDR3 length equals 14 residues. In DNA, the CDR3 is TGCAGCGTGGAACCTAGCGGGAGGGCCGGGGAGCAGTACTTC. Its protein is CSVEPSGRAGEQYF.

J is TRBJ1-5 and V is TRBV5-6; 9 positions agree with TRBD1. Germline-derived CDR1 and CDR2 are SGHDT and YYEEEE. The junction had 5 bases not matched to a gene; V was cut back by 3 bases and J by 7 bases. The CDR3 totals 14 residues. CDR3 amino acids: CASSYSTGGQPQHF. CDR3 sequence (DNA): TGTGCCAGCAGCTACTCAACAGGGGGCCAGCCCCAGCATTTT.

This chain uses TRBV29-1 with TRBJ2-5; 8 bases map to TRBD1. CDR3 size: 14 residues. The germline gives CDR1 SQVTM, CDR2 ANQGSEA. J lost 6 bases, V lost 4 bases, and 10 bases had no gene match. The CDR3 nucleotides are TGCAGCGTTGGACAGGGGAAATCAATGCAGACCCAGTACTTC. Translating gives CSVGQGKSMQTQYF.

The table lists this clone with a few counts. The genes are TRBV24-1 and TRBJ1-2; the match to TRBD1 covers 8 bases. The CDR3 consists of 13 residues. Per the germline V gene, CDR1 is KGHDR and CDR2 is SFDVKD. With V trimmed by 4 bases and J by 6 bases, 3 bases remained unmatched. CDR3 region: CATSDRGRDGYTF. The DNA of the CDR3 is TGTGCCACCAGTGACAGGGGGCGGGATGGCTACACCTTC.

V gene TRBV4-1 combines with J gene TRBJ2-1, with a possible D match to TRBD2 (7 bases). The germline V gene has CDR1 MGHRA and CDR2 YSYEKL. The CDR3 has 16 residues. The V end was cut by 0 bases, the J end by 4 bases, with 13 bases between. The CDR3 nucleotides are TGCGCCAGCAGCCAAGATGGCGCGGGGGCGTACAATGAGCAGTTCTTC. Protein product: CASSQDGAGAYNEQFF.

V is TRBV28 and J is TRBJ2-2, with D tentatively TRBD2 (5 bases). The V gene's germline CDR1 is MDHEN and CDR2 SYDVKM. The V end was cut by 7 bases, the J end by 4 bases, with 22 bases between. The CDR3 is made up of 17 amino acids. The CDR3 sequence is CASTHMGSSFSTGELFF. CDR3 coding DNA: TGTGCCAGCACCCACATGGGGTCTAGCTTTAGCACCGGGGAGCTGTTTTTT.

The gene calls are TRBV9 and TRBJ2-5; D unclear. The CDR3 has 14 residues. Germline CDR1 reads SGDLS; CDR2 reads YYNGEE. Trimming shortened V by 0 bases and J by 2 bases, and 8 bases separated the two germline ends. CDR3 sequence reads: CASSVAPSQETQYF. As DNA, the CDR3 is TGTGCCAGCAGCGTAGCCCCTTCGCAAGAGACCCAGTACTTC.

The chain combines TRBV4-3 with TRBJ2-1, with 9 positions matching TRBD2. J was trimmed by 5 bases and V by 3 bases; bases with no gene match: 5. CDR1 and CDR2 from the germline V gene are LGHNA and YSLEER. This CDR3 spans 15 amino acids. The CDR3 DNA is TGCGCCAGCAGCCAGGCGGGGGGGTTCGACAATGAGCAGTTCTTC. Residues: CASSQAGGFDNEQFF.

V is TRBV27 and J is TRBJ1-6; 8 bases fit TRBD1. J was trimmed by 4 bases and V by 2 bases; bases with no gene match: 13. Looked up from germline, CDR1 is MNHEY and CDR2 is SMNVEV (reference sequence). This CDR3 comprises 19 residues. CDR3 in DNA: TGTGCCAGCAGTTTACCCTCCTCTCCAGGGGGCCTTTATAATTCACCCCTCCACTTT. Protein sequence: CASSLPSSPGGLYNSPLHF.

The chain uses TRBV4-1 and TRBJ2-5; the match to TRBD2 covers 8 bases. There are 15 residues in the CDR3. Trimming cost V 1 base and J 5 bases; bases outside gene matches: 6. Germline CDR1 reads MGHRA; CDR2 reads YSYEKL. CDR3 amino acids: CASSQGRGARETQYF. In DNA form, the CDR3 reads TGCGCCAGCAGCCAAGGGCGGGGGGCGAGGGAGACCCAGTACTTC.

The chain uses TRBV2 and TRBJ1-1; D gene uncertain. The CDR3 is 16 residues long. CDR1 SNHLY and CDR2 FYNNEI come from the germline V gene. The V end lost 6 bases, the J end lost 5 bases, and 22 bases lay between the germline ends. The CDR3 sequence is CASSETPLDGKTEAFF. In DNA, the CDR3 is TGTGCCAGCAGCGAGACCCCTTTGGACGGGAAAACTGAAGCTTTCTTT.

The chain employs TRBV7-6 and TRBJ2-7, with D tentatively TRBD2 (6 bases). Deletions cut 9 bases from V and 5 bases from J, with 14 bases between. This CDR3 region has 12 residues. CDR1 is SGHVS, CDR2 FNYEAQ, per germline. Here the CDR3 DNA reads TGTGCCAGGTGCCGGGGGATCCACGAGCAGTACTTC. Its protein is CARCRGIHEQYF.

V and J are TRBV7-8 and TRBJ1-5; the D is unclear. The CDR3 runs to 15 residues. The V gene's germline CDR1 is SGHVS and CDR2 FQNEAQ. The V end lost 2 bases, the J end lost 0 bases, and 8 bases lay between the germline ends. CDR3 sequence: CASSLSRHSNQPQHF. CDR3 coding DNA: TGTGCCAGCAGCTTATCCAGGCATAGCAATCAGCCCCAGCATTTT.

This chain connects TRBV30 to TRBJ2-7; TRBD2 might be the D (6 bases). CDR1 and CDR2 from the germline V gene are GTSNPN and SVGIG (reference sequence). CDR3 length equals 14 residues. The V gene lost 3 bases and the J gene lost 0 bases, with 12 bases spanning the gap. The CDR3 region has the DNA TGTGCCTGGAGACCGGCCGGGAGCTCCTACGAGCAGTACTTC. As protein: CAWRPAGSSYEQYF.

The chain is built from TRBV4-3 and TRBJ2-7; weak D call: TRBD1 (5 bases). V lost 5 bases to trimming and J lost 3 bases, with 11 bases between them. This CDR3 is built from 13 residues. Germline values: CDR1 LGHNA, CDR2 YSLEER. The CDR3 region has the DNA TGCGCCAGCAGCATATCTGACAGCTACGAGCAGTACTTC. This encodes CASSISDSYEQYF.

V usage is TRBV6-6 and J usage is TRBJ1-2, with 8 positions matching TRBD1. Germline loops: CDR1 MNHNY, CDR2 SVGAGI (reference sequence). V dropped 3 bases and J dropped 6; count of bases not matched to a gene: 3. The CDR3 consists of 13 residues. CDR3 DNA sequence: TGTGCCAGCAGTTATTTGGACAGGGATGGCTACACCTTC. It is translated as CASSYLDRDGYTF.

V and J are TRBV29-1 and TRBJ2-7; 8 nucleotides line up with TRBD1. J was trimmed by 2 bases and V by 1 base; bases with no gene match: 7. Germline V gene sequence: CDR1 SQVTM, CDR2 ANQGSEA. This CDR3 has 15 amino acids. In DNA form, the CDR3 reads TGCAGCGTTGAAGCAGACAGGGGCCAACCCTACGAGCAGTACTTC. This encodes CSVEADRGQPYEQYF.

In this sample, this clone turned up once. The chain joins TRBV13 to TRBJ2-2; 10 nucleotides match TRBD2. Germline V gives CDR1 PRHDT, CDR2 FYEKMQ (reference sequence). The CDR3 is 15 amino acids. After removal of 4 bases from V and 5 bases from J, the junction contained 4 bases not matched to a gene. The CDR3 DNA reads as TGTGCCAGCAGCTCTCTAGCGGGAGAGACCGGGGAGCTGTTTTTT. This gives the protein CASSSLAGETGELFF.

V usage is TRBV7-2 and J usage is TRBJ2-2; TRBD2 agrees at 8 bases. The germline CDR1 and CDR2 sequences are SGHTA and FQGNSA. This CDR3 has 14 residues. V was pared by 11 bases and J by 5 bases, with 10 bases of the junction left unmatched. The CDR3 is CAGRTGGRTGELFF. DNA of the CDR3: TGTGCCGGACGGACGGGGGGGCGGACCGGGGAGCTGTTTTTT.

This chain joins TRBV5-5 and TRBJ2-7; 8 bases agree with TRBD1. CDR3 length: 17 amino acids. V lost 0 bases and J lost 2; bases outside the gene matches: 10. The germline V gene has CDR1 SGHKS and CDR2 YYEKEE (reference sequence). The CDR3: CASSLGRQGIAAYEQYF. CDR3 nucleotides: TGTGCCAGCAGCTTGGGTCGACAGGGGATAGCCGCCTACGAGCAGTACTTC. The full variable domain, completed using reference TRBV5-5 and TRBJ2-7, is DAGVTQSPTHLIKTRGQQVTLRCSPISGHKSVSWYQQVLGQGPQFIFQYYEKEERGRGNFPDRFSARQFPNYSSELNVNALLLGDSALYLCASSLGRQGIAAYEQYFGPGTRLTVT.